This T cell receptor beta chain emerged from a study of vaccination and CD4 T cells after COVID-19. This clonotype was recorded once. What it binds is unknown. The CDR3 spans 13 residues. Trimming removed 6 bases from V and 5 bases from J, with 11 bases in between. From germline, CDR1 is MNHNS and CDR2 SASEGT. Notes on the study in general: Early post-infection timepoints were missing, and relatively few convalescent patients were studied.

Treatment: roughly 10-day PBMC culture with coronavirus spike peptide pools or control peptides (ViraFEST assay). Every positive PCR date fell between March and December 2020, earlier than the US Alpha, Beta and Delta variants. Scientists ran DNA taken from cultured CD4+ T cells through the Oncomine TCR Beta short-read assay for sequencing. TCRdb reanalysed the PCR reads using MiXCR and keeps one entry per CDR3 protein. The table lists approximately 12,000 distinct CDR3 sequences, 75% to 85% of them singletons. The genes are TRBV6-1 and TRBJ1-5; D is unclear. The TCR sequence derives from a human donor who had recovered from COVID-19. Sequences were obtained from CD4+ T cells from blood, cultured in vitro. CDR3 amino acids: CASRLGPHQPQHF. The CDR3 coding sequence is TGTGCCAGCAGGCTGGGTCCCCATCAGCCCCAGCATTTT.